This T cell receptor (beta chain) is drawn from a study of shared clonotypes between healthy human individuals. This CDR3 comprises 18 residues. Germline V lookup: CDR1 SGHNT, CDR2 YYREEE (reference sequence). V was clipped by 0 bases and J by 0 bases; unmatched bases: 3. This clone showed up just once. Deep-level assay runs were performed. TCRdb's copy holds only in-frame clones and misses some; the assay was immunoSEQ multiplex PCR. The sample holds over a million clones, 60% to 80% seen once. It was into CD45RA+ naive and CD45RA-negative memory subsets that the CD4+ cells were split. The V gene is TRBV5-4, the J gene TRBJ2-7, with 16 bases identical to TRBD2. The receptor was isolated from a man aged 18 to 29 in good health. Specimen: memory CD4+ T cells sorted from blood. This sample's subset: CD45RA-negative fraction. The CDR3 region has the DNA TGTGCCAGCAGCTTGGGGGGACTAGCGGGAGGGACCTCCTACGAGCAGTACTTC. Translated, it gives CASSLGGLAGGTSYEQYF.